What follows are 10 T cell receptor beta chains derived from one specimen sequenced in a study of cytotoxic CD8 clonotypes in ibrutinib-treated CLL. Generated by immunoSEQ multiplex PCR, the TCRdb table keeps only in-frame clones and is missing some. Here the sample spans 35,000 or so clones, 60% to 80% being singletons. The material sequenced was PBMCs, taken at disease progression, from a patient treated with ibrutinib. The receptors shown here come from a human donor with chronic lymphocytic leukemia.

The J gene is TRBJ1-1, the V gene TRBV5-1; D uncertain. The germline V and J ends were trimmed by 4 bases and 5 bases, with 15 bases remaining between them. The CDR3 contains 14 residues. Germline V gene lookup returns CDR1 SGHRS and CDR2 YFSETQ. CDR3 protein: CASSPAGLETEAFF. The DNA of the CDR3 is TGCGCCAGCAGCCCGGCCGGCTTGGAAACTGAAGCTTTCTTT.

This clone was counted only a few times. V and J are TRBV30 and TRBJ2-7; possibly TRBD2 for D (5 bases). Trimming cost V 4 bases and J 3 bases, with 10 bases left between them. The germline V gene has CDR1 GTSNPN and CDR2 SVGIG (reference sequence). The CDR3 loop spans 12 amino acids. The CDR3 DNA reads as TGTGCCTGGAACCACGGGGACTACGAGCAGTACTTC. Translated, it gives CAWNHGDYEQYF.

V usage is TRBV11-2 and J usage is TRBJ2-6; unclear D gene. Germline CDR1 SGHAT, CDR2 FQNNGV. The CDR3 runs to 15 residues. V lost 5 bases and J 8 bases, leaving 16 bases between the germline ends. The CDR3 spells CASSHLVLGPNVLTF. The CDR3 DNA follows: TGTGCCAGCAGCCACCTTGTTCTAGGACCCAACGTCCTGACTTTC.

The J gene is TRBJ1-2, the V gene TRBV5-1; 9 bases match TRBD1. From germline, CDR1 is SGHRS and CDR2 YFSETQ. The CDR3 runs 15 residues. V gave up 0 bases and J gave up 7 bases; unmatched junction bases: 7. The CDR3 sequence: CASSLAVGTGSGYTF. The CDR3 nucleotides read TGCGCCAGCAGCTTGGCGGTCGGGACAGGGTCTGGCTACACCTTC.

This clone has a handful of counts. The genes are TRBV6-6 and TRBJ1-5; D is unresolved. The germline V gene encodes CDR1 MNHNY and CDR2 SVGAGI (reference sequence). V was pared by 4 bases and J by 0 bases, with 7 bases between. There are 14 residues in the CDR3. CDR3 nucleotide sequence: TGTGCCAGCAGTTGGGGAAATAGCAATCAGCCCCAGCATTTT. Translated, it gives CASSWGNSNQPQHF.

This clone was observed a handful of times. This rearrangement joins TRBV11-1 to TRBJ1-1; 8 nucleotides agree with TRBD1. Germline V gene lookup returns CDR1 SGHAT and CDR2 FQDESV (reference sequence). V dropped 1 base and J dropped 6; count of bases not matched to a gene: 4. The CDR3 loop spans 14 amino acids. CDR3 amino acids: CASSLGQGSPEAFF. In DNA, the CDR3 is TGTGCCAGCAGCTTAGGACAGGGGTCGCCTGAAGCTTTCTTT.

The CDR3 loop is CASSFGQGANEQFF. Here the CDR3 DNA reads TGCGCCAGCAGCTTCGGACAGGGGGCAAATGAGCAGTTCTTC. The chain uses TRBV5-1 and TRBJ2-1, with TRBD1 matching 11 bases. The CDR3 consists of 14 residues. V trimming: 2 bases; J trimming: 7 bases; junction bases outside the gene matches: 2. Germline CDR1 and CDR2: SGHRS and YFSETQ.

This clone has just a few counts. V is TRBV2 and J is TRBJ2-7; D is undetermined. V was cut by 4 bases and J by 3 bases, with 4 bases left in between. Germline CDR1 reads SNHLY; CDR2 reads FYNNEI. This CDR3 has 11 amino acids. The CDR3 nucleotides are TGTGCCAGCAGTGTGCTCTACGAGCAGTACTTC. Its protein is CASSVLYEQYF.

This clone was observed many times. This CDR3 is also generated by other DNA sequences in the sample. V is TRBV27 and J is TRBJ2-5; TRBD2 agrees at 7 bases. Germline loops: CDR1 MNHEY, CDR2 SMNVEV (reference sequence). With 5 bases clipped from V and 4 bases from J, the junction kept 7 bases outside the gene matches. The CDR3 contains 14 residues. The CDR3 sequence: CASSPGGGIETQYF. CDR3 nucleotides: TGTGCCAGCAGTCCCGGGGGAGGGATAGAGACCCAGTACTTC.

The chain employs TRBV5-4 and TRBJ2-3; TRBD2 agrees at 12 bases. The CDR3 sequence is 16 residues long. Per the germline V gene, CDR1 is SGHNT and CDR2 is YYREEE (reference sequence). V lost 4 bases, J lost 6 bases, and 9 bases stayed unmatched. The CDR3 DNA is TGTGCCAGCAGCATCACACTAGCGGGGGGCAGGGATACGCAGTATTTT. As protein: CASSITLAGGRDTQYF.